Reported below is one T cell receptor (beta chain). This sample was included in a study of blood T cell repertoires in COVID-19. Study-wide context: There were acute and convalescent COVID-19 samples, and they came from the United States, Italy and Spain. PBMCs, B-cell-depleted T cells, or T cells were the source of the cDNA or gDNA that made up the material.

Patients from Seattle were sampled longitudinally, starting during active infection. Authors' methods: Nucleated cell counts were estimated from reference gene primer amplification. The protocol was immunoSEQ multiplex PCR, while the TCRdb copy is restricted to in-frame clones and leaves out a portion. The DNA was the basis for D and trimming; V, J and clone size are from that table. The sample shows fewer than 250,000 clones, over 80% of them seen only once. The origin of this receptor is a woman aged 55-69 years with COVID-19, enrolled during active disease. The sample comprised peripheral blood.

In DNA form, the CDR3 reads TGTGCCAGCAGCCTAGCGGGAGGAGGCGCAGATACGCAGTATTTT. Encoded protein: CASSLAGGGADTQYF. This sequence joins TRBV7-3 and TRBJ2-3; 11 bases fit TRBD2. From germline, CDR1 is SGHTA and CDR2 FQGTGA. The length of the CDR3 is 15 residues. Trimming cost V 5 bases and J 4 bases; bases outside gene matches: 5. Looking up the rest from reference TRBV7-3 and TRBJ2-3 gives the full variable domain: GAGVSQTPSNKVTEKGKYVELRCDPISGHTALYWYRQSLGQGPEFLIYFQGTGAADDSGLPNDRFFAVRPEGSVSTLKIQRTERGDSAVYLCASSLAGGGADTQYFGPGTRLTVL.